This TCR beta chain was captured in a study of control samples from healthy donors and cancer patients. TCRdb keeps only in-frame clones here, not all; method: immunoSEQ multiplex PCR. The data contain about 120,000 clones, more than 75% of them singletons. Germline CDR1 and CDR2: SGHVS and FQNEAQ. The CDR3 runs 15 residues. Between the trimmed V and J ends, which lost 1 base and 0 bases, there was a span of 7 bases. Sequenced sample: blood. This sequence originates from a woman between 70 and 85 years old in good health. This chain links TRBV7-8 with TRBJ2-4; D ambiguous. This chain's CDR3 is CASSLGAAAKNIQYF. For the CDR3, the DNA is TGTGCCAGCAGCTTAGGCGCGGCAGCCAAAAACATTCAGTACTTC.